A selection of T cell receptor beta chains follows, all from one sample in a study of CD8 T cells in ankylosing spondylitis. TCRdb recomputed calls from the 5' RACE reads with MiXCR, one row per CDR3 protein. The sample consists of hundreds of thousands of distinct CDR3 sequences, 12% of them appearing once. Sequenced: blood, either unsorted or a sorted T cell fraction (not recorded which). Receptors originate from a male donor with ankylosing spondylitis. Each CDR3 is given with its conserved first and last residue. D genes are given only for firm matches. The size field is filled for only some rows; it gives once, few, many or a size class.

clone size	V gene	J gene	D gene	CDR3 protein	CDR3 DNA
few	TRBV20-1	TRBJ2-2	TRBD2	CSARLAGRDTGELFF	TGCAGTGCTAGACTAGCGGGACGGGACACCGGGGAGCTGTTTTTT
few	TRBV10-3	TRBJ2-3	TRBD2	CAISEVIAGGRGDTQYF	TGTGCCATCAGTGAGGTAATAGCGGGAGGGCGCGGAGATACGCAGTATTTT
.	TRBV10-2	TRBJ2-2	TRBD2	CASTPGLAGRGTGELFF	TGCGCCAGCACCCCGGGACTAGCGGGCCGGGGGACCGGGGAGCTGTTTTTT
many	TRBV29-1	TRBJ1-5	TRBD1	CSVALGTGENQPQHF	TGCAGCGTTGCGCTGGGGACAGGGGAAAATCAGCCCCAGCATTTT
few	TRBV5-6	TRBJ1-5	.	CASSRGWGNQPQHF	TGTGCCAGCTCGCGTGGGTGGGGTAATCAGCCCCAGCATTTT
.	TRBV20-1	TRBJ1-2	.	CCAREDRALPPNYGYTF	TGCTGTGCTAGAGAGGATCGGGCCCTACCACCTAACTATGGCTACACCTTC
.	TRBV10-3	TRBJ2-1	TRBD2	CAISRLAGGPGSYNEQFF	TGTGCCATCAGCCGACTAGCGGGAGGGCCCGGTTCCTACAATGAGCAGTTCTTC
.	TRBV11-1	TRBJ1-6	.	CASSPTTGGPGGNSPLHF	TGTGCCAGCAGCCCGACGACTGGGGGGCCAGGAGGAAATTCACCCCTCCACTTT
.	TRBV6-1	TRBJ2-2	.	CASSPGRMVYTGELFF	TGTGCCAGCAGCCCGGGACGGATGGTTTACACCGGGGAGCTGTTTTTT
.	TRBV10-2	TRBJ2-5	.	CASSVFTQETQYF	TGCGCCAGCAGTGTTTTTACCCAAGAGACCCAGTACTTC
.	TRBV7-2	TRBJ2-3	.	CASSLESGSQNTQYF	TGTGCCAGCAGCTTAGAGTCAGGGTCACAGAATACGCAGTATTTT
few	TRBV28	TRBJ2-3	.	CASSVPGLPRVDTQYF	TGTGCCAGCAGTGTCCCGGGACTCCCAAGGGTGGATACGCAGTATTTT
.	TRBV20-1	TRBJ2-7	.	CSARGGFGVYEQYF	TGCAGTGCTAGAGGGGGTTTCGGCGTCTACGAGCAGTACTTC